This T cell receptor beta chain was sequenced for a study of cytomegalovirus exposure and HLA in healthy donors. On this clone: Its specificity is not known.

A multiplex PCR was run with 60 Vbeta primers and 13 Jbeta primers. Some clones are missing from TCRdb's copy, which holds only in-frame ones; the method was immunoSEQ multiplex PCR. The sample has some 170,000 clones, around 81% seen once. General study findings and limits: Cytomegalovirus-associated status was assigned to approximately 160 TCR beta chains.

Germline assignment: CDR1 MNHEY and CDR2 SVGAGI. V was pared by 0 bases and J by 10 bases, with 12 bases between. The CDR3 consists of 14 residues. This receptor was obtained from a woman under 40 in good health and CMV-seronegative. The gene calls are TRBV6-5 and TRBJ1-4, with TRBD1 as a possible D gene (5 bases). The material sequenced was PBMCs. The CDR3, as DNA: TGTGCCAGCAGTTACTCGATGGAGCAGGGAAAACTGTTTTTT. It encodes CASSYSMEQGKLFF.